The rows below give T cell receptor beta chains drawn from one sample of a study of PD-1 blockade in classical Hodgkin lymphoma. Here immunoSEQ multiplex PCR was the method, and the copy in TCRdb shows in-frame clones only, minus some. This sample carries 90,000 to 100,000 clones, roughly 78% of them seen once, and the ten largest clones take over 7.5%. The sequenced sample was peripheral blood mononuclear cells (PBMCs), obtained before the fourth cycle of nivolumab. These receptors were collected from a human donor with classical Hodgkin lymphoma. CDR3s include the opening cysteine and the closing phenylalanine or tryptophan. Each record gives: V gene, D gene, J gene, clone size, CDR3 protein, CDR3 DNA. D genes are given only for firm matches. Size tells how often a clone was seen (once, few, many) or the class of an expanded clone, and some rows leave it out.

TRBV5-1	.	TRBJ2-1	.	CASSSRAREYNEQFF	TGCGCCAGCAGCTCCCGCGCCCGGGAATACAATGAGCAGTTCTTC
TRBV5-6	.	TRBJ1-2	.	CASSLRGYGYTF	TGTGCCAGCAGCTTGAGAGGGTATGGCTACACCTTC
TRBV10-3	.	TRBJ2-1	.	CAISLGLFLPSYNEQFF	TGTGCCATCAGCCTGGGACTTTTTCTCCCCTCCTACAATGAGCAGTTCTTC
TRBV12-5	.	TRBJ1-5	.	CASGLSNQPQHF	TGTGCTAGTGGTTTGTCAAATCAGCCCCAGCATTTT
TRBV7-2	.	TRBJ2-7	.	CASSSLIGQYF	TGTGCCAGCAGCTCGCTCATCGGGCAGTACTTC
TRBV12-5	TRBD1	TRBJ1-1	.	CASGLVYPQTQGGRSFPF	TGTGCTAGTGGTTTGGTATATCCACAGACCCAGGGGGGGAGAAGCTTTCCATTT
TRBV7-2	.	TRBJ2-6	once	CASSKTMGSGANVLTF	TGTGCCAGCAGCAAAACGATGGGCTCTGGGGCCAACGTCCTGACTTTC
TRBV6-6	.	TRBJ2-5	.	CASSYTANGGTQYF	TGTGCCAGCAGTTACACGGCTAACGGGGGTACCCAGTACTTC
TRBV7-6	TRBD1	TRBJ2-6	.	CASSLTGGFGANVLTF	TGTGCCAGCAGCTTGACAGGGGGCTTTGGGGCCAACGTCCTGACTTTC
TRBV10-2	TRBD2	TRBJ2-1	once	CASKGRGGGDEQFF	TGCGCCAGCAAAGGGCGGGGGGGCGGCGATGAGCAGTTCTTC
TRBV10-3	TRBD1	TRBJ1-2	.	CAISGTGTGNYGYTF	TGTGCCATCAGTGGAACCGGGACAGGGAACTATGGCTACACCTTC
TRBV18	.	TRBJ2-2	.	CASSPPNTGELFF	TGTGCCAGCTCACCACCGAACACCGGGGAGCTGTTTTTT
TRBV28	.	TRBJ1-2	many	CASSPILGVGYTF	TGTGCCAGCAGCCCCATCCTGGGGGTAGGCTACACCTTC
TRBV5-4	.	TRBJ1-4	.	CASSQVQGSNEKLFF	TGTGCCAGCAGCCAGGTACAGGGTTCTAATGAAAAACTGTTTTTT
TRBV6-5	.	TRBJ1-3	.	CASSFVGTVSGNTIYF	TGTGCCAGCAGTTTTGTAGGCACGGTCTCTGGAAACACCATATATTTT
TRBV6-1	.	TRBJ1-1	.	CASTTPFEAFF	TGTGCCAGCACTACCCCCTTTGAAGCTTTCTTT
TRBV6-5	TRBD1	TRBJ1-4	.	CASSDGTGEEKLFF	TGTGCCAGCAGTGACGGGACAGGGGAGGAAAAACTGTTTTTT
TRBV19	.	TRBJ1-2	once	CASRSHPTERGRSYTF	TGTGCCAGTAGATCTCACCCGACAGAGCGGGGAAGAAGCTACACCTTC
TRBV27	.	TRBJ1-2	few	CASTRTVNYGYTF	TGTGCCAGCACCCGGACAGTCAACTATGGCTACACCTTC
TRBV19	TRBD1	TRBJ1-4	.	CASSTRTGGGEKLFF	TGTGCCAGTAGTACCAGGACAGGGGGAGGTGAAAAACTGTTTTTT
TRBV19	TRBD1	TRBJ2-6	once	CASSRDRSGSGANVLTF	TGTGCCAGTAGTAGGGACAGGTCGGGATCTGGGGCCAACGTCCTGACTTTC
TRBV6-4	.	TRBJ1-3	.	CASSDRVASSGNTIYF	TGTGCCAGCAGTGACAGGGTGGCGAGCTCTGGAAACACCATATATTTT